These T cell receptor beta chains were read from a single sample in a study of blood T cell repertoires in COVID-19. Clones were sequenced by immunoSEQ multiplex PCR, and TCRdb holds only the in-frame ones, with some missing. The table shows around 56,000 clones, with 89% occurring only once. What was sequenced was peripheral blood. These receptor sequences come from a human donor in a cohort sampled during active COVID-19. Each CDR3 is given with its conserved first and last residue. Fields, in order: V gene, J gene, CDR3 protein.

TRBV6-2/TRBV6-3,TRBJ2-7,CASSYVGTGGPYEQYF
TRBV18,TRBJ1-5,CASSQANQPQHF
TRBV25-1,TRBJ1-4,CASSAFPTGLDEKLFF
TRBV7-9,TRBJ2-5,CASSSLLETQYF
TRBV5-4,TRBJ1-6,CASSSQGASGSPLHF
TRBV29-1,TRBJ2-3,CSVEDTTSGEGDTQYF
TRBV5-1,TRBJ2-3,CASSSASGRRDTQYF
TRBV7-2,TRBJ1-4,CASSFQGSSEKLFF
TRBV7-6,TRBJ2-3,CASSKTSGGAGTDTQYF
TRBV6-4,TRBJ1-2,CASSDSPGGYYGYTF
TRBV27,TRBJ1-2,CASSGQGHGYTF
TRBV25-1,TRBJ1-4,CASSSGRVNEKLFF
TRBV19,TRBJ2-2,CASTIRGYTGELFF
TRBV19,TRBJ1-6,CASSRTKGDSPLHF
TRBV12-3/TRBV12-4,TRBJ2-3,CASSLLADTQYF
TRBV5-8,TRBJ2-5,CASSSGTRRQGAETQYF
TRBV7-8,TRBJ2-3,CASREGASGGDTQYF
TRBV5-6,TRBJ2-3,CASSLGGTGGPDTQYF
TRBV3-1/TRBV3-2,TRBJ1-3,CASSQARAAGNTIYF
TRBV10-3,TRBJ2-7,CALRIASYEQYF
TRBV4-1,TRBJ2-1,CASSQESLAYNEQFF
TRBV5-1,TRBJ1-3,CASSLADRSYENTIYF
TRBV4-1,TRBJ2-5,CASSQDPGGGQETQYF
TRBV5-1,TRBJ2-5,CASSLGQGGVQETQYF
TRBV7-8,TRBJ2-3,CASSFSSGGTDTQYF
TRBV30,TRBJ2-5,CAWSSGGFQETQYF
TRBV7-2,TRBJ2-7,CASSLGEYEQYF
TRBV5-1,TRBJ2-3,CASSTSGGSVTDTQYF
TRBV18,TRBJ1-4,CASSPAQGANEKLFF
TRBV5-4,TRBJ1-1,CASNPRGQGNMNTEAFF
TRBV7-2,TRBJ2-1,CASSLRGINNEQFF
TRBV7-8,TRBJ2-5,CASSSRLGAQETQYF
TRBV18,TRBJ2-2,CASSLQEFANTGELFF
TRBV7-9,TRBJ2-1,CASSLGQGAYNEQFF
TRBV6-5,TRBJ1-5,CASRQGAQPQHF
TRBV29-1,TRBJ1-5,CSVQTGLNQPQHF
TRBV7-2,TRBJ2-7,CASSSRQEAEQYF
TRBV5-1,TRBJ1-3,CASSLDRGPGNTIYF
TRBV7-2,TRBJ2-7,CASSRGGPEQYF
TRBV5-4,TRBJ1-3,CASTGDPSSGNTIYF
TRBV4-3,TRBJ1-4,CASSRTQGAGEKLFF
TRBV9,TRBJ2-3,CASRSSGITDTQYF
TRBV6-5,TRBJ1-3,CASSYSAAPIGNTIYF
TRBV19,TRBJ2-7,CASSPLAAPYEQYF
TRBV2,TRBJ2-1,CASSEFQRGGNEQFF
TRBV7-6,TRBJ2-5,CASSLIAGGLQETQYF
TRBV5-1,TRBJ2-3,CASSLSPLTDTQYF
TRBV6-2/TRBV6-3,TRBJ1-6,CASSSRGLDSPLHF